The 7 T cell receptor beta chains reported below all come from one sample, sequenced in a study of T cells after yellow fever vaccination. TCRdb re-analysed the 5' RACE reads in MiXCR, keeping a single row per CDR3 protein. The sample contains almost 600,000 distinct CDR3 sequences, approximately 15% of which appear only once. Material: PBMCs, obtained on the day of the yellow fever booster vaccination. The receptor set was obtained from a man aged 25 to 40 who received the YFV17D yellow fever vaccine.

The CDR3 sequence: CASSYGQGADGYTF. The CDR3 DNA reads as TGTGCCAGCAGCTACGGACAGGGGGCTGATGGCTACACCTTC. J is TRBJ1-2 and V is TRBV11-2, with 11 nucleotides matching TRBD1. Looked up from germline, CDR1 is SGHAT and CDR2 is FQNNGV. The CDR3 has 14 amino acids. The ends lost 4 bases at V and 6 bases at J; junction bases unmatched: 4.

This clonotype has a handful of counts. The CDR3 reads CASSRGLASLNEQFF. The CDR3 nucleotides read TGTGCCAGCAGCCGAGGACTAGCGTCGTTAAATGAGCAGTTCTTC. The chain couples TRBV9 to TRBJ2-1, with TRBD2 identical over 9 bases. The V gene end was trimmed by 4 bases and the J gene end by 7 bases; junction bases not matched to a gene: 9. The CDR3 is 15 residues long. Per the germline V gene, CDR1 is SGDLS and CDR2 is YYNGEE.

The table lists this clonotype with a few counts. The V and J genes are TRBV6-5 and TRBJ2-2; TRBD2 matches 7 bases. Germline V gene lookup returns CDR1 MNHEY and CDR2 SVGAGI. This CDR3 region has 14 residues. The trim removed 2 bases at V and 6 bases at J, leaving 3 bases unmatched. Written as DNA, the CDR3 is TGTGCCAGCAGTTACACCACTAGCGCCGGGGAGCTGTTTTTT. Its protein product is CASSYTTSAGELFF.

This clonotype has a handful of counts. The chain combines TRBV27 with TRBJ2-1, with a weak D call TRBD2 (6 bases). Germline V gene sequence: CDR1 MNHEY, CDR2 SMNVEV (reference sequence). The CDR3 is 13 amino acids. Trimming shortened V by 3 bases and J by 11 bases, and 14 bases separated the two germline ends. The CDR3 loop reads CASSFLVAEKQFF. In DNA form, the CDR3 reads TGTGCCAGCAGTTTCCTCGTAGCGGAAAAGCAGTTCTTC.

This sequence joins TRBV30 and TRBJ2-2; TRBD1 matches 7 bases. CDR3 size: 14 residues. V gave up 7 bases and J gave up 4 bases; unmatched junction bases: 9. The V gene's germline CDR1 is GTSNPN and CDR2 SVGIG (reference sequence). The CDR3 nucleotides are TGTGCCTCCATAACAGGGGAAGGCACCGGGGAGCTGTTTTTT. Protein product: CASITGEGTGELFF.

This clonotype was counted a few times. The chain is built from TRBV25-1 and TRBJ2-2; 8 bases agree with TRBD1. CDR1 is MGHDK and CDR2 is SYGVNS in the germline V gene. Unmatched junction bases numbered 7, after V lost 6 bases and J lost 4 bases. This CDR3 has 15 amino acids. CDR3 region: CASSDRGHATGELFF. DNA for the CDR3: TGTGCCAGCAGCGACAGGGGTCACGCCACCGGGGAGCTGTTTTTT.

This clonotype turned up a few times. The CDR3 DNA is TGTGCCAGCGGGGCCGCCACAGATACGCAGTATTTT. This sequence encodes CASGAATDTQYF. The chain links TRBV6-5 to TRBJ2-3; tentatively, D is TRBD1 (5 bases). Germline values: CDR1 MNHEY, CDR2 SVGAGI. The CDR3 extends over 12 amino acids. Deletions cut 8 bases from V and 2 bases from J, with 8 bases between.